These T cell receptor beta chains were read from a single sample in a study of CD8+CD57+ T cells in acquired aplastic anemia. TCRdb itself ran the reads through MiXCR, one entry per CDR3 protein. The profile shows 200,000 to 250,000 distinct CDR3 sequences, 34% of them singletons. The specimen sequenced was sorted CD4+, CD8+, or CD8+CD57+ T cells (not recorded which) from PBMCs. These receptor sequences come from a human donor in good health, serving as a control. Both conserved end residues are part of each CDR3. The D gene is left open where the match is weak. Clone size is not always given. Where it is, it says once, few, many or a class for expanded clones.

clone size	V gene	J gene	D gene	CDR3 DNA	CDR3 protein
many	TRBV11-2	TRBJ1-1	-	TGTGCCAGCAGCTGGACACCAGGGGCGGACACTGAAGCTTTCTTT	CASSWTPGADTEAFF
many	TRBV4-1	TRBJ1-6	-	TGCGCCAGCAGCGCCCAGGGAGATAATTCACCCCTCCACTTT	CASSAQGDNSPLHF
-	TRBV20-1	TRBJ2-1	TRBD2	TGCAGTGCTAGGATACGGGAGGGCCCTCGAATCTCCAATGAGCAGTTCTTC	CSARIREGPRISNEQFF
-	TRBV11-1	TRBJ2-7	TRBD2	TGTGCCAGCAGCTTAGGGGGGCTAGCGGGGGACTACTCCTACGAGCAGTACTTC	CASSLGGLAGDYSYEQYF
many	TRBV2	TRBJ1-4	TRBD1	TGTGCCAGCAGACCCGGGACAGGGATAGAAAAACTGTTTTTT	CASRPGTGIEKLFF
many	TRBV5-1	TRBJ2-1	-	TGCGCCAGCAGCTTGACAGGTACTAGATCCTACAATGAGCAGTTCTTC	CASSLTGTRSYNEQFF
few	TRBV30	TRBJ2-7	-	TGTGCCTGGAGTATACCGGGATTTGAGCAGTACTTC	CAWSIPGFEQYF
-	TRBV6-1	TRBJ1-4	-	TGTGCCAGCAGTGCGACTAGTTTTGACGAAAAACTGTTTTTT	CASSATSFDEKLFF
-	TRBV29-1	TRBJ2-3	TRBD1	TGCAGCGTCGTGGACAGGGGTAGCACAGATACGCAGTATTTT	CSVVDRGSTDTQYF
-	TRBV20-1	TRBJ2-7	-	TGCAGTGCTAGAAGTCCAGAGCCTGCCTACGAGCAGTACTTC	CSARSPEPAYEQYF
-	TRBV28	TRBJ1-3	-	TGTGCCAGCAGTTTATCTAGGACCCCCGGAAACACCATATATTTT	CASSLSRTPGNTIYF
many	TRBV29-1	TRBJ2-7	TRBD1	TGCAGCGCACAGGGGGCTTCCTACGAGCAGTACTTC	CSAQGASYEQYF
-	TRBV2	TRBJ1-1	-	TGTGCCAGCGATCCAGCGAACACTGAAGCTTTCTTT	CASDPANTEAFF
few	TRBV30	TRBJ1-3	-	TGTGCCTGGAGGTATGGGGGAAACTCTGGAAACACCATATATTTT	CAWRYGGNSGNTIYF
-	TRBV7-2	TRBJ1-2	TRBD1	TGTGCCAGCAGCTGGGACAGGACCTATGGCTACACCTTC	CASSWDRTYGYTF
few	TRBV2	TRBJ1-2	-	TGTGCCAGCACTACCCAGGGTAGCGGGGGCTACACCTTC	CASTTQGSGGYTF
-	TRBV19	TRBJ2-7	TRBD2	TGTGCCAGTAGTACCCAGACTAGGTCCGGGAGGGTGTGCCACTTC	CASSTQTRSGRVCHF
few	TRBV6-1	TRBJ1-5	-	TGTGCCAGCAGTCAAACCCCAATTAAAACAGGGCTCAATCAGCCCCAGCATTTT	CASSQTPIKTGLNQPQHF
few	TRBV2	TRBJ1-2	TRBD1	TGTGCCAGCAGTGAAACAGGGGTAATCGCCTATGGCTACACCTTC	CASSETGVIAYGYTF
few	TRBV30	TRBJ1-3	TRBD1	TGTGCCTGGAGGACAGGGTTGGACACCATATATTTT	CAWRTGLDTIYF
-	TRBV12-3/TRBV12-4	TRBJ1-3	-	TGTGCCAGCAGGGCCAGAAACACCATATATTTT	CASRARNTIYF
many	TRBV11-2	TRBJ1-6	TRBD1	TGTGCCAGCAGGACAGGGACCCTCTATAATTCACCCCTCCACTTT	CASRTGTLYNSPLHF